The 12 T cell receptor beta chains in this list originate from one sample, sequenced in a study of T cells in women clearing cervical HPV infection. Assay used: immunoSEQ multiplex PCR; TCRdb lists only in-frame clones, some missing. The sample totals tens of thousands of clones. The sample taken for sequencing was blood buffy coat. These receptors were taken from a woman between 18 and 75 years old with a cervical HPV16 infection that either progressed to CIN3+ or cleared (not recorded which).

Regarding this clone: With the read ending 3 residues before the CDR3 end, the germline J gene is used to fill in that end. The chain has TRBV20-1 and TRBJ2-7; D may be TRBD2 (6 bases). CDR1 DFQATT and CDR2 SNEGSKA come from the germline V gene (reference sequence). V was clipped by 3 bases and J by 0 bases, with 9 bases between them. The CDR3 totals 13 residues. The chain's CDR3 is CSARGTRSYEQYF. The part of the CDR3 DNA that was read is TGCAGTGCTAGGGGGACTCGCTCCTACGAG.

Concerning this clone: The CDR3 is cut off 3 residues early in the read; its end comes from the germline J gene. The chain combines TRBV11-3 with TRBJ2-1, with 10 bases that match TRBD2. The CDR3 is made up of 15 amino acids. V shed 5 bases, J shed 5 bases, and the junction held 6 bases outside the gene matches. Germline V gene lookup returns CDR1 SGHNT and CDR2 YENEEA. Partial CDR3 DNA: TGTGCCAGCAGCGCCCGGACTAGCGGTAACAATGAG. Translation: CASSARTSGNNE. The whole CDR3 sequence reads CASSARTSGNNEQFF.

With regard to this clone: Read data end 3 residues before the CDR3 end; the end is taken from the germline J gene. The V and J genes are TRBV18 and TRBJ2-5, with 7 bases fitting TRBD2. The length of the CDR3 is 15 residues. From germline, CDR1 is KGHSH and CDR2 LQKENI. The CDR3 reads CASSRGLGNTDTQYF. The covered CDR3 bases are TGTGCCAGCTCACGCGGACTAGGCAACACAGATACC.

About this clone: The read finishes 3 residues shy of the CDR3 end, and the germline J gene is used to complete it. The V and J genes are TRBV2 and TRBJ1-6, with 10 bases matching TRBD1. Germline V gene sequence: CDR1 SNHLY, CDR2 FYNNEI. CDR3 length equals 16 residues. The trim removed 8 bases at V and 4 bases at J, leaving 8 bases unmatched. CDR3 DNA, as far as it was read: TGTGCCAGCCTCTTGGACAGGGGGGATTATAATTCACCC. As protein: CASLLDRGDYNSP. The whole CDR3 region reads CASLLDRGDYNSPLHF. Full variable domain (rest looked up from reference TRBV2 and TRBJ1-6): EPEVTQTPSHQVTQMGQEVILRCVPISNHLYFYWYRQILGQKVEFLVSFYNNEISEKSEIFDDQFSVERPDGSNFTLKIRSTKLEDSAMYFCASLLDRGDYNSPLHFGNGTRLTVT.

The DNA read from the CDR3 is TGCGCCAGCAGCTTGGGCGGCAGGGGGGAAAAGAACACTGAA. Protein sequence: CASSLGGRGEKNTE. Given in full, the CDR3 is CASSLGGRGEKNTEAFF. The V gene is TRBV5-1, the J gene TRBJ1-1; 7 bases map to TRBD1. The read comes to an end 3 residues before the CDR3 does, leaving the germline J gene to fill in the end. This CDR3 has 17 amino acids. Germline lookup yields CDR1 SGHRS and CDR2 YFSETQ. The J segment lost 1 base and the V segment lost 0 bases, leaving 9 bases of the junction unmatched.

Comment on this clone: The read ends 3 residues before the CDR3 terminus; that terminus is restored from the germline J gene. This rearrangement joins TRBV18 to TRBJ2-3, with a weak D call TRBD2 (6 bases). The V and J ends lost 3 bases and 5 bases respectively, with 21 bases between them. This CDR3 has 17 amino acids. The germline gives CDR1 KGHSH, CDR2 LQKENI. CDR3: CASSPPSPGLRGDTQYF. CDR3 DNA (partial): TGTGCCAGCTCACCCCCGTCACCGGGACTGAGGGGAGATACG.

Partial CDR3 DNA: TGTGCCAGCTCACCAGACAGTTACGAG. The encoded protein is CASSPDSYE. The complete CDR3 sequence is CASSPDSYEQYF. This sequence joins TRBV18 and TRBJ2-7; maybe TRBD1 (5 bases). The read ends 3 residues shy of where the CDR3 ends; the end is completed using the germline J gene. V was pared by 2 bases and J by 4 bases, with 6 bases between. The CDR3 contains 12 residues. Germline-derived CDR1 and CDR2 are KGHSH and LQKENI.

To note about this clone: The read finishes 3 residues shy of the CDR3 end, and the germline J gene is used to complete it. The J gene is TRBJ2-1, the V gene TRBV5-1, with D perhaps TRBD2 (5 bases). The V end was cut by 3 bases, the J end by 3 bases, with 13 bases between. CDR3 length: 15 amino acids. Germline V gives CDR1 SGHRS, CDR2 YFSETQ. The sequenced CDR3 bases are TGCGCCAGCAGCTCGGGGATTGCGAACTACAATGAG. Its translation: CASSSGIANYNE. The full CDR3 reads CASSSGIANYNEQFF.

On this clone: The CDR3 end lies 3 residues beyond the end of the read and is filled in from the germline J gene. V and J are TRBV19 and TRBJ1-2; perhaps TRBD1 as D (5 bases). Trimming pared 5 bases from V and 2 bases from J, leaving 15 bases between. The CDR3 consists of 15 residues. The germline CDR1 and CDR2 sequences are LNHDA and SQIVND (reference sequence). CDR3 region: CASSPHVGQNYGYTF. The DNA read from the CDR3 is TGTGCCAGTAGTCCCCACGTGGGGCAGAACTATGGC.

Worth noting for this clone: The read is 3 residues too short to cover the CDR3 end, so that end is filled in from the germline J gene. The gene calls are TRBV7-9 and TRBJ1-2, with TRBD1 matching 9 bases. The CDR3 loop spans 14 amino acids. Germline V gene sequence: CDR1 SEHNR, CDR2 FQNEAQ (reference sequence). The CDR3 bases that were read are TGTGCCAGCAGCTTAGGGGACAGGGCCTTGGGC. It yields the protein CASSLGDRALG. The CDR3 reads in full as CASSLGDRALGYTF.

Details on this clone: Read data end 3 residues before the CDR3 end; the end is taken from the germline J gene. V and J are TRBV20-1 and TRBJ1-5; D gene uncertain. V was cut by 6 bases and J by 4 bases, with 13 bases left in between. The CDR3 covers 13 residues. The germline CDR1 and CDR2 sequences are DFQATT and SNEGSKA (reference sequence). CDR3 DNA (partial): TGCAGTGCCAGAACTATCGGGAATCAGCCC. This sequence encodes CSARTIGNQP. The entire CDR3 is CSARTIGNQPQHF.

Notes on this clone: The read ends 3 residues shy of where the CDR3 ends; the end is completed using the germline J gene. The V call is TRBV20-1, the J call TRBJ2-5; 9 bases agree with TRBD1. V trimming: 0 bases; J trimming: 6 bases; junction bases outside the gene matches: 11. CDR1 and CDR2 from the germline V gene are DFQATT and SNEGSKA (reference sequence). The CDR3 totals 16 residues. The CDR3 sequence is CSARDIQGAISQTQYF. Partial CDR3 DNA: TGCAGTGCTAGAGATATACAGGGGGCTATTAGCCAGACC.